Listed below are T cell receptor beta chains from one sample, sequenced in a study of STAT5B mutations in CD4+ large granular lymphocyte leukemia. Generated by immunoSEQ multiplex PCR, the TCRdb table keeps only in-frame clones and is missing some. Of around 30,000 clones listed, around 80% are singletons. Sequencing input: CD4+ T cells from blood buffy coats. The receptor set was obtained from a human donor in good health. CDR3s include the opening cysteine and the closing phenylalanine or tryptophan. Fields, in order: J gene, clone size, V gene, D gene, CDR3 protein, CDR3 DNA. The D gene is left open where the match is weak. Only some rows state a clone size, as once, few, many or a class for expanded clones.

J: TRBJ2-2; size: NA; V: TRBV7-8; D: TRBD2; CDR3: CASSRGEGPNTGELFF; DNA: TGTGCCAGCAGCCGGGGGGAGGGACCGAACACCGGGGAGCTGTTTTTT
J: TRBJ2-7; size: NA; V: TRBV10-2; D: TRBD2; CDR3: CASSHVAGGPHEQYF; DNA: TGCGCCAGCAGCCACGTAGCGGGGGGGCCGCACGAGCAGTACTTC
J: TRBJ1-4; size: NA; V: TRBV14; D: NA; CDR3: CASSQSLDAFNEKLFF; DNA: TGTGCCAGCAGCCAGTCCCTGGACGCCTTTAATGAAAAACTGTTTTTT
J: TRBJ1-2; size: few; V: TRBV7-2; D: NA; CDR3: CASSSRPPPYGYTF; DNA: TGTGCCAGCAGCTCCCGACCCCCTCCTTATGGCTACACCTTC
J: TRBJ2-5; size: NA; V: TRBV11-2; D: NA; CDR3: CASNQGPRETQYF; DNA: TGTGCCAGCAACCAGGGACCGCGAGAGACCCAGTACTTC
J: TRBJ1-1; size: medium-sized; V: TRBV5-5; D: NA; CDR3: CASSLSDATEAFF; DNA: TGTGCCAGCAGCTTGAGCGACGCGACAGAAGCTTTCTTT
J: TRBJ1-5; size: NA; V: TRBV4-1; D: TRBD1; CDR3: CASSQTQGRQPQHF; DNA: TGCGCCAGCAGCCAAACACAGGGGCGACAGCCCCAGCATTTT
J: TRBJ2-2; size: NA; V: TRBV11-2; D: TRBD2; CDR3: CASSLAGGTGVTGELFF; DNA: TGTGCCAGCAGCCTAGCGGGGGGGACAGGGGTCACCGGGGAGCTGTTTTTT
J: TRBJ1-1; size: NA; V: TRBV18; D: TRBD1; CDR3: CASSSDRTNTEAFF; DNA: TGTGCCAGCTCATCGGACAGGACAAACACTGAAGCTTTCTTT
J: TRBJ2-7; size: once; V: TRBV5-5; D: NA; CDR3: CASSLAPRSYEQYF; DNA: TGTGCCAGCAGCTTGGCCCCCCGCTCCTACGAGCAGTACTTC
J: TRBJ1-4; size: NA; V: TRBV19; D: TRBD1; CDR3: CASSIAGTGEGKLFF; DNA: TGTGCCAGTAGTATAGCTGGCACAGGGGAGGGAAAACTGTTTTTT
J: TRBJ1-2; size: NA; V: TRBV28; D: TRBD1; CDR3: CASSSGTANYGYTF; DNA: TGTGCCAGCAGTTCTGGGACAGCTAACTATGGCTACACCTTC
J: TRBJ1-5; size: few; V: TRBV19; D: NA; CDR3: CASSIGGGRGNQPQHF; DNA: TGTGCCAGTAGTATTGGAGGGGGTAGGGGCAATCAGCCCCAGCATTTT
J: TRBJ2-2; size: NA; V: TRBV5-5; D: NA; CDR3: CASSLVVGRVTGELFF; DNA: TGTGCCAGCAGCTTGGTGGTGGGGCGGGTCACCGGGGAGCTGTTTTTT
J: TRBJ1-4; size: NA; V: TRBV18; D: NA; CDR3: CASSPGLNREKLFF; DNA: TGTGCCAGCTCACCTGGGCTGAATCGTGAAAAACTGTTTTTT
J: TRBJ2-3; size: NA; V: TRBV7-6; D: TRBD1; CDR3: CASSIGTGGDTQYF; DNA: TGTGCCAGCAGCATCGGGACAGGGGGAGATACGCAGTATTTT
J: TRBJ2-5; size: NA; V: TRBV2; D: NA; CDR3: CASSALPDTQETQYF; DNA: TGTGCCAGCAGTGCCCTCCCGGACACGCAAGAGACCCAGTACTTC
J: TRBJ1-4; size: NA; V: TRBV18; D: NA; CDR3: CASSTGEKLFF; DNA: TGTGCCAGCTCAACCGGGGAAAAACTGTTTTTT
J: TRBJ1-4; size: once; V: TRBV11-2; D: TRBD1; CDR3: CASSSTGGAGEKLFF; DNA: TGTGCCAGCAGCTCGACAGGGGGCGCAGGGGAAAAACTGTTTTTT
J: TRBJ1-1; size: NA; V: TRBV14; D: NA; CDR3: CASSRTAGNTEAFF; DNA: TGTGCCAGCAGCCGTACTGCAGGGAACACTGAAGCTTTCTTT
J: TRBJ2-3; size: NA; V: TRBV7-2; D: TRBD2; CDR3: CASSLFLGLAGGSDTQYF; DNA: TGTGCCAGCAGCTTATTCTTGGGGCTAGCGGGGGGTTCAGATACGCAGTATTTT
J: TRBJ1-1; size: few; V: TRBV11-2; D: NA; CDR3: CASSLSVHRTLNTEAFF; DNA: TGTGCCAGCAGCCTATCCGTCCACAGGACACTGAACACTGAAGCTTTCTTT
J: TRBJ1-2; size: NA; V: TRBV25-1; D: NA; CDR3: CASRGDGYGYTF; DNA: TGTGCCAGCAGGGGGGACGGCTATGGCTACACCTTC
J: TRBJ2-7; size: NA; V: TRBV7-6; D: NA; CDR3: CASSLGTEAEQYF; DNA: TGTGCCAGCAGCTTAGGGACAGAGGCCGAGCAGTACTTC
J: TRBJ1-6; size: NA; V: TRBV11-2; D: NA; CDR3: CASSLGAGRSSPLHF; DNA: TGTGCCAGCAGCTTAGGGGCAGGTCGGTCTTCACCCCTCCACTTT
J: TRBJ1-1; size: NA; V: TRBV19; D: TRBD1; CDR3: CASSHGTGVLNTEAFF; DNA: TGTGCCAGTAGTCATGGGACAGGGGTTTTGAACACTGAAGCTTTCTTT
J: TRBJ1-5; size: NA; V: TRBV6-1; D: NA; CDR3: CASSVVDRQPQHF; DNA: TGTGCCAGCAGTGTTGTCGATCGGCAGCCCCAGCATTTT
J: TRBJ2-2; size: once; V: TRBV6-1; D: TRBD2; CDR3: CASRELAGGNGELFF; DNA: TGTGCCAGCAGAGAACTAGCGGGGGGGAATGGGGAGCTGTTTTTT
J: TRBJ2-1; size: NA; V: TRBV19; D: TRBD2; CDR3: CASSIAGGEGEQFF; DNA: TGTGCCAGTAGTATAGCGGGAGGTGAGGGTGAGCAGTTCTTC
J: TRBJ1-4; size: NA; V: TRBV5-6; D: TRBD1; CDR3: CASSLQGANEKLFF; DNA: TGTGCCAGCAGCCTCCAGGGGGCCAATGAAAAACTGTTTTTT
J: TRBJ2-7; size: NA; V: TRBV6-5; D: NA; CDR3: CASSAVGTGYEQYF; DNA: TGTGCCAGCAGTGCCGTGGGGACGGGCTACGAGCAGTACTTC
J: TRBJ1-4; size: few; V: TRBV6-1; D: NA; CDR3: CASSGILDQQEVF; DNA: TGTGCCAGCAGTGGAATCCTTGACCAACAAGAGGTTTTT
J: TRBJ2-6; size: NA; V: TRBV6-1; D: NA; CDR3: CASSETLSGANVLTF; DNA: TGTGCCAGCAGTGAAACTCTCTCTGGGGCCAACGTCCTGACTTTC
J: TRBJ2-3; size: NA; V: TRBV6-1; D: NA; CDR3: CASSGEGRYTDTQYF; DNA: TGTGCCAGCAGTGGTGAGGGGAGATACACAGATACGCAGTATTTT
J: TRBJ1-1; size: NA; V: TRBV19; D: NA; CDR3: CASSIAGTEAFF; DNA: TGTGCCAGTAGTATAGCTGGCACTGAAGCTTTCTTT
J: TRBJ2-3; size: NA; V: TRBV5-4; D: TRBD2; CDR3: CASSQTSGGTDTQYF; DNA: TGTGCCAGCAGCCAGACTAGCGGGGGCACAGATACGCAGTATTTT
J: TRBJ1-2; size: NA; V: TRBV5-1; D: TRBD1; CDR3: CASSRTRGQSKRAGNYGYTF; DNA: TGCGCCAGCAGCCGAACCCGGGGACAGTCAAAGCGAGCTGGTAACTATGGCTACACCTTC
J: TRBJ2-7; size: NA; V: TRBV28; D: TRBD1; CDR3: CASSGRDRGAYEQYF; DNA: TGTGCCAGCAGTGGCCGGGACAGGGGGGCATACGAGCAGTACTTC
J: TRBJ1-1; size: NA; V: TRBV5-1; D: NA; CDR3: CASGRGGTEAFF; DNA: TGCGCCAGCGGACGGGGGGGCACTGAAGCTTTCTTT
J: TRBJ1-1; size: NA; V: TRBV5-8; D: NA; CDR3: CASSPRARRAFF; DNA: TGTGCCAGCAGCCCGCGGGCTCGAAGAGCTTTCTTT
J: TRBJ1-4; size: few; V: TRBV7-9; D: NA; CDR3: CASSSFGEKLFF; DNA: TGTGCCAGCAGCTCCTTTGGTGAAAAACTGTTTTTT
J: TRBJ2-1; size: NA; V: TRBV6-1; D: NA; CDR3: CASSEVRESNEQFF; DNA: TGTGCCAGCAGTGAAGTGAGGGAGAGCAATGAGCAGTTCTTC
J: TRBJ2-7; size: few; V: TRBV4-1; D: NA; CDR3: CASSQDDDDTPYEQYF; DNA: TGCGCCAGCAGCCAAGATGATGATGACACCCCCTACGAGCAGTACTTC
J: TRBJ1-5; size: NA; V: TRBV5-4; D: NA; CDR3: CASSLEGVNQPQHF; DNA: TGTGCCAGCAGCTTGGAAGGAGTGAATCAGCCCCAGCATTTT
J: TRBJ2-7; size: NA; V: TRBV29-1; D: NA; CDR3: CSVLGVGLYEQYF; DNA: TGCAGCGTCCTCGGCGTGGGACTCTACGAGCAGTACTTC
J: TRBJ2-1; size: NA; V: TRBV19; D: NA; CDR3: CASSIPGLSYNEQFF; DNA: TGTGCCAGTAGTATTCCGGGGCTCTCCTACAATGAGCAGTTCTTC
J: TRBJ2-7; size: NA; V: TRBV7-8; D: TRBD1; CDR3: CASSWGTGGYEQYF; DNA: TGTGCCAGCAGCTGGGGGACAGGGGGATACGAGCAGTACTTC
J: TRBJ2-7; size: NA; V: TRBV6-1; D: NA; CDR3: CASSEARRHQYF; DNA: TGTGCCAGCAGTGAAGCGCGAAGACATCAGTACTTC
J: TRBJ1-5; size: NA; V: TRBV6-1; D: NA; CDR3: CASSEVRKNQPQHF; DNA: TGTGCCAGCAGTGAAGTCCGCAAAAATCAGCCCCAGCATTTT
J: TRBJ1-2; size: NA; V: TRBV5-1; D: NA; CDR3: CASSLADSGYTF; DNA: TGCGCCAGCAGCTTGGCGGACTCTGGCTACACCTTC
J: TRBJ2-3; size: once; V: TRBV27; D: TRBD2; CDR3: CASSKALAGDTQYF; DNA: TGTGCCAGCAGTAAGGCGCTAGCGGGGGATACGCAGTATTTT
J: TRBJ1-4; size: NA; V: TRBV6-1; D: NA; CDR3: CASTPGTNEKLFF; DNA: TGTGCCAGCACGCCAGGGACTAATGAAAAACTGTTTTTT
J: TRBJ2-2; size: NA; V: TRBV7-8; D: NA; CDR3: CASSPRDSKLFF; DNA: TGTGCCAGCAGCCCCCGGGACTCCAAGCTGTTTTTT
J: TRBJ1-1; size: NA; V: TRBV5-8; D: NA; CDR3: CASSSRRGSVNTEAFF; DNA: TGTGCCAGCAGCTCCCGGCGCGGATCGGTGAACACTGAAGCTTTCTTT
J: TRBJ1-5; size: few; V: TRBV28; D: NA; CDR3: CASSLGQQPQHF; DNA: TGTGCCAGCAGTTTAGGTCAACAGCCCCAGCATTTT
J: TRBJ2-7; size: NA; V: TRBV10-3; D: TRBD1; CDR3: CAISEYGQASYEQYF; DNA: TGTGCCATCAGTGAGTACGGACAGGCCTCCTACGAGCAGTACTTC
J: TRBJ1-1; size: NA; V: TRBV6-1; D: NA; CDR3: CASSTGHPNTEAFF; DNA: TGTGCCAGCAGTACGGGACACCCTAACACTGAAGCTTTCTTT
J: TRBJ2-1; size: NA; V: TRBV29-1; D: NA; CDR3: CSVGLQGNEQFF; DNA: TGCAGCGTTGGGTTGCAGGGCAATGAGCAGTTCTTC
J: TRBJ1-4; size: NA; V: TRBV6-5; D: NA; CDR3: CASSYRGEREKLFF; DNA: TGTGCCAGCAGTTACCGGGGGGAAAGGGAAAAACTGTTTTTT
J: TRBJ1-2; size: few; V: TRBV10-3; D: NA; CDR3: CAIRADNYGYTF; DNA: TGTGCCATCAGGGCTGACAACTATGGCTACACCTTC